This T cell receptor (beta chain) was captured in a study of T cell repertoires in cytomegalovirus infection. As for the study in general: CMV infection and matching HLA type were both indicated by public TCR beta signatures. Findings and caveats of the study: The ex vivo response was dominated by HLA-C-restricted CMV-specific TCR beta clonotypes.

TCRdb fed the reads into MiXCR, producing one record per CDR3 protein. The profile covers around 770,000 distinct CDR3 sequences, with almost 30% appearing a single time and around 14% taken by the ten largest. Germline lookup yields CDR1 SGDLS and CDR2 YYNGEE. This CDR3 comprises 16 residues. Between the trimmed V and J ends, which lost 6 bases and 0 bases, there was a span of 17 bases. This clonotype turned up a few times. No antigen is known for it. The V gene is TRBV9, the J gene TRBJ2-3; tentative D call: TRBD2 (7 bases). The receptor comes from a human donor in good health (CMV status not recorded). Some clones in this sample may be carry-over from other donors' samples. Sequencing was performed on cultured CD8+ T cells from PBMCs, taken from culture after CMV antigen stimulation. The CDR3 nucleotides are TGTGCCAGCACCCGGGGGGCCAAAGTTAGCACAGATACGCAGTATTTT. Translating it yields CASTRGAKVSTDTQYF. Based on the CDR3 plus reference TRBV9 and TRBJ2-3, the full variable domain is DSGVTQTPKHLITATGQRVTLRCSPRSGDLSVYWYQQSLDQGLQFLIQYYNGEERAKGNILERFSAQQFPDLHSELNLSSLELGDSALYFCASTRGAKVSTDTQYFGPGTRLTVL.